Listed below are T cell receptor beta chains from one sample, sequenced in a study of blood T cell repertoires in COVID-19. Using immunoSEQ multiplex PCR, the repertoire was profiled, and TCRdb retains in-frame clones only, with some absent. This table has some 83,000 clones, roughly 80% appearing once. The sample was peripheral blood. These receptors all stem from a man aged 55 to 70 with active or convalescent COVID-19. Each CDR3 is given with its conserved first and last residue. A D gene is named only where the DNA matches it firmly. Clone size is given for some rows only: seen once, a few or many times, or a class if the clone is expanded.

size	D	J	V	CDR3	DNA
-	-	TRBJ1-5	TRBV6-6	CASSSSRGTGQPQHF	TGTGCCAGCAGTTCAAGCCGGGGAACCGGTCAGCCCCAGCATTTT
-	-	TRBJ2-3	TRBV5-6	CASHGINTDTQYF	TGTGCCAGCCACGGGATTAACACAGATACGCAGTATTTT
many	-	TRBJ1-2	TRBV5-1	CASRQGEYGYTF	TGCGCCAGCAGACAGGGCGAGTATGGCTACACCTTC
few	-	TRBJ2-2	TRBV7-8	CASSSSRVTGELFF	TGTGCCAGCAGCTCGAGTCGGGTCACCGGGGAGCTGTTTTTT
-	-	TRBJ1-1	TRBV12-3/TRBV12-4	CASRHNTEAFF	TGTGCCAGCAGACATAACACTGAAGCTTTCTTT
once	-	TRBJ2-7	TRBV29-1	CSVTGGPAGEQYF	TGCAGCGTTACAGGGGGACCAGCGGGGGAGCAGTACTTC
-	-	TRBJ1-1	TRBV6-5	CASSYRHKGTEAFF	TGTGCCAGCAGTTATAGGCACAAGGGGACTGAAGCTTTCTTT
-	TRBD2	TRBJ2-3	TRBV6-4	CASSRVAGGSDTQYF	TGTGCCAGCAGTAGAGTAGCGGGGGGTTCCGATACGCAGTATTTT
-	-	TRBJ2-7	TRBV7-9	CASRESLGLSYEQYF	TGTGCCAGCAGAGAAAGCCTAGGTCTCTCCTACGAGCAGTACTTC
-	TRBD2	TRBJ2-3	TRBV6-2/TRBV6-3	CASSYPHSGDTDTQYF	TGTGCCAGCAGTTACCCCCATAGCGGGGACACAGATACGCAGTATTTT
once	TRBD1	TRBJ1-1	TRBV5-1	CASSGGQGGTEAFF	TGCGCCAGCAGCGGAGGACAGGGTGGCACTGAAGCTTTCTTT
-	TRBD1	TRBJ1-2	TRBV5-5	CASSLYLTGQGAQGYTF	TGTGCCAGCAGCTTGTACCTCACGGGACAGGGGGCTCAAGGCTACACCTTC
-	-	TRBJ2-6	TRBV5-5	CASSLLPTGISGANVLTF	TGTGCCAGCAGCTTGCTCCCCACAGGGATCTCTGGGGCCAACGTCCTGACTTTC
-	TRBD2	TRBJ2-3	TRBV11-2	CASSLGAGGTDTQYF	TGTGCCAGCAGCTTAGGAGCGGGGGGCACAGATACGCAGTATTTT
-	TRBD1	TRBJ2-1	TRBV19	CASSISLGQPSYNEQFF	TGTGCCAGTAGTATAAGTTTGGGACAGCCTTCCTACAATGAGCAGTTCTTC
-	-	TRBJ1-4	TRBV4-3	CASSRIQVDEKLFF	TGCGCCAGCAGCCGCATTCAGGTGGATGAAAAACTGTTTTTT
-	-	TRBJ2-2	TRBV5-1	CASSLRDTYTGELFF	TGCGCCAGCAGCTTGAGGGACACCTACACCGGGGAGCTGTTTTTT
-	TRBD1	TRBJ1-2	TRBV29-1	CSVQGADSGADGYTF	TGCAGCGTTCAGGGGGCGGACAGTGGAGCAGATGGCTACACCTTC
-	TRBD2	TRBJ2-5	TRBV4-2	CASSQESVGLAAQETQYF	TGTGCCAGCAGCCAAGAGAGCGTGGGACTAGCGGCCCAAGAGACCCAGTACTTC
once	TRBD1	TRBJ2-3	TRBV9	CASSVRGLTSTDTQYF	TGTGCCAGCAGCGTAAGGGGGCTAACTAGCACAGATACGCAGTATTTT
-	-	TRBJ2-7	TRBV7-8	CASSIVGAGIAVEQYF	TGTGCCAGCAGCATAGTGGGGGCCGGGATTGCGGTCGAGCAGTACTTC
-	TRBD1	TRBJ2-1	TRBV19	CASSMDRGVNEQFF	TGTGCCAGTAGTATGGACAGGGGAGTCAATGAGCAGTTCTTC
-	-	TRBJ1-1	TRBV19	CASSWEGRTEAFF	TGTGCCAGTAGTTGGGAGGGCAGGACTGAAGCTTTCTTT
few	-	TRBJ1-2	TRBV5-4	CASSLSGDYGYTF	TGTGCCAGCAGCCTATCGGGAGATTATGGCTACACCTTC
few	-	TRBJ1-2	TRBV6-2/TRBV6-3	CASSSQGFDGYTF	TGTGCCAGCAGTAGTCAGGGTTTTGACGGCTACACCTTC
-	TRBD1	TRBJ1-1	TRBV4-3	CASSQDSTGGNTEAFF	TGCGCCAGCAGCCAAGATAGTACAGGGGGGAACACTGAAGCTTTCTTT
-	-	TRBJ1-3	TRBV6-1	CASSDGGGVGNTIYF	TGTGCCAGCAGTGACGGCGGGGGTGTTGGAAACACCATATATTTT
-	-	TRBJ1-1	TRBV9	CASSVLPPGAAFF	TGTGCCAGCAGCGTATTACCTCCGGGTGCGGCTTTCTTT
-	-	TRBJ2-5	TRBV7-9	CASSLRSNQETQYF	TGTGCCAGCAGCTTAAGGAGTAACCAAGAGACCCAGTACTTC
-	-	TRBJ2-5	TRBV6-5	CASSSLTARETQYF	TGTGCCAGCAGTTCCCTGACAGCCCGAGAGACCCAGTACTTC
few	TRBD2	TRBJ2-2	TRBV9	CASSEGLAGGQYTGELFF	TGTGCCAGCAGCGAGGGACTAGCGGGGGGGCAGTACACCGGGGAGCTGTTTTTT
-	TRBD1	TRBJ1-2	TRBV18	CASSPPGTGGNYGYTF	TGTGCCAGCTCACCACCCGGGACAGGGGGTAACTATGGCTACACCTTC
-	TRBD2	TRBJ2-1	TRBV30	CAWRSGTSGVNEQFF	TGTGCCTGGAGGTCCGGGACTAGCGGTGTGAATGAGCAGTTCTTC
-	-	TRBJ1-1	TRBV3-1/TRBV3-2	CASSQISGTEAFF	TGTGCCAGCAGCCAAATATCCGGGACTGAAGCTTTCTTT
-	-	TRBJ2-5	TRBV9	CASSGAETQYF	TGTGCCAGCAGCGGCGCAGAGACCCAGTACTTC
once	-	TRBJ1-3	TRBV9	CASSGDSIFSGNTIYF	TGTGCCAGCAGCGGCGACTCCATTTTCTCTGGAAACACCATATATTTT
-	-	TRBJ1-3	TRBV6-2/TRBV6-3	CASSYLSQRTLSGNTIYF	TGTGCCAGCAGTTACTTATCTCAGCGTACACTCTCTGGAAACACCATATATTTT
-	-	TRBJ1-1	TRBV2	CASSGQGSVTEAFF	TGTGCCAGCTCGGGGCAGGGGTCGGTCACTGAAGCTTTCTTT
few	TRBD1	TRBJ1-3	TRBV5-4	CASSSLGQGASGNTIYF	TGTGCCAGCAGCTCCCTAGGACAGGGGGCTTCGGGAAACACCATATATTTT
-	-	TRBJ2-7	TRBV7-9	CASSLDAAYEQYF	TGTGCCAGCAGCTTAGATGCAGCCTACGAGCAGTACTTC
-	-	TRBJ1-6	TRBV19	CASSTVGGGESPLHF	TGTGCCAGTAGTACGGTAGGGGGGGGCGAGTCACCCCTCCACTTT
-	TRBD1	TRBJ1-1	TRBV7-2	CASSSTGVLAFF	TGTGCCAGCAGCTCGACAGGGGTTTTGGCTTTCTTT
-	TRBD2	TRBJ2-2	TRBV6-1	CASSEGLAGANGELFF	TGTGCCAGCAGTGAAGGGCTAGCGGGGGCTAACGGGGAGCTGTTTTTT
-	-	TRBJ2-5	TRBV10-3	CAISEVAPETQYF	TGTGCCATCAGTGAGGTAGCTCCAGAGACCCAGTACTTC
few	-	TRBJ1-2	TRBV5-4	CASSLPQGPNGYTF	TGTGCCAGCAGCTTGCCTCAGGGCCCGAATGGCTACACCTTC
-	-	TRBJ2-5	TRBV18	CASSPTRADGGETQYF	TGTGCCAGCTCACCAACTCGGGCCGATGGCGGGGAGACCCAGTACTTC
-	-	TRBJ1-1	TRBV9	CASSALQGAEAFF	TGTGCCAGCAGCGCGTTACAGGGCGCTGAAGCTTTCTTT
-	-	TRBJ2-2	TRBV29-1	CSARQERNTGELFF	TGCAGCGCCCGACAGGAGAGGAACACCGGGGAGCTGTTTTTT
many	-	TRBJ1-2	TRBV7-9	CASSLDSASLLYGYTF	TGTGCCAGCAGCTTAGATAGCGCCAGCCTTTTATATGGCTACACCTTC
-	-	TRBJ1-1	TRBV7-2	CASSSYRDTTEAFF	TGTGCCAGCAGTTCGTACCGGGACACCACTGAAGCTTTCTTT
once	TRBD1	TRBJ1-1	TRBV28	CASTAGQGFTEAFF	TGTGCCAGCACCGCGGGACAGGGCTTTACTGAAGCTTTCTTT
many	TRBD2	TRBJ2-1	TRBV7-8	CASSLLGGGARNEQFF	TGTGCCAGCAGCTTACTTGGCGGGGGGGCGAGGAATGAGCAGTTCTTC
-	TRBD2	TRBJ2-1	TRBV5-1	CASSLVLTSGGWNEQFF	TGCGCCAGCAGCTTGGTATTGACTAGCGGGGGGTGGAATGAGCAGTTCTTC
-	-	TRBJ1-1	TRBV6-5	CASTHAEGNTEAFF	TGTGCCAGCACCCACGCGGAGGGGAACACTGAAGCTTTCTTT
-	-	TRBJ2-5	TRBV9	CASSVVGQPQETQYF	TGTGCCAGCAGCGTAGTTGGACAGCCACAAGAGACCCAGTACTTC